The clone carrying this T cell receptor (beta chain) was detected once. Its antigen is not identified. Germline V lookup: CDR1 DFQATT, CDR2 SNEGSKA (reference sequence). This CDR3 comprises 11 residues. Template material for amplifying TCR beta CDR3 regions consisted of RNA transcripts. With the HTBI primer set, the TCR CDR3 went through a first round of RT-PCR. TCRdb reanalysed the multiplex PCR reads using MiXCR and keeps one entry per CDR3 protein. The table lists 500,000 to 650,000 distinct CDR3 sequences, about 46% of them singletons. The sample belongs to a study of T cells in Graves' hyperthyroidism and ophthalmopathy. Study-wide points: Most thyroid-expanded clonotypes above 0.001 were also found in blood.

The sequence was collected from an adult woman with Graves' disease, either hyperthyroidism or ophthalmopathy (not recorded which). The chain carries TRBV20-1 and TRBJ1-4; possibly TRBD1 for D (6 bases). Sequenced input: peripheral blood or thyroid tissue (not recorded which). In DNA, the CDR3 is TGCGCCTGGACAGACGATGGAAAACTGTTTTTT. It specifies CAWTDDGKLFF.